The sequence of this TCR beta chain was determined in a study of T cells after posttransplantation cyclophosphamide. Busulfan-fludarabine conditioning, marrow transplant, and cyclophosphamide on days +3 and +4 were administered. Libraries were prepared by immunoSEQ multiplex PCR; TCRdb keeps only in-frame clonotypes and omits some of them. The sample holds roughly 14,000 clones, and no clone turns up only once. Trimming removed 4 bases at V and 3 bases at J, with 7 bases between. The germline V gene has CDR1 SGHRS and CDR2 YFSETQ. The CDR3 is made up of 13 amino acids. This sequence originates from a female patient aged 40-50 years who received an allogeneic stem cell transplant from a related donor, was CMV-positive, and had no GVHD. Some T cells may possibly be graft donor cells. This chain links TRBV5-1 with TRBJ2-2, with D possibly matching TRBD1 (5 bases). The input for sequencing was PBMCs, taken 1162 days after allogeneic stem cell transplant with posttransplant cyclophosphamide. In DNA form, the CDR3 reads TGCGCCAGCAGCCCCAGGGACACCGGGGAGCTGTTTTTT. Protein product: CASSPRDTGELFF. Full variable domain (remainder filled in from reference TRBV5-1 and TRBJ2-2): KAGVTQTPRYLIKTRGQQVTLSCSPISGHRSVSWYQQTPGQGLQFLFEYFSETQRNKGNFPGRFSGRQFSNSRSEMNVSTLELGDSALYLCASSPRDTGELFFGEGSRLTVL.